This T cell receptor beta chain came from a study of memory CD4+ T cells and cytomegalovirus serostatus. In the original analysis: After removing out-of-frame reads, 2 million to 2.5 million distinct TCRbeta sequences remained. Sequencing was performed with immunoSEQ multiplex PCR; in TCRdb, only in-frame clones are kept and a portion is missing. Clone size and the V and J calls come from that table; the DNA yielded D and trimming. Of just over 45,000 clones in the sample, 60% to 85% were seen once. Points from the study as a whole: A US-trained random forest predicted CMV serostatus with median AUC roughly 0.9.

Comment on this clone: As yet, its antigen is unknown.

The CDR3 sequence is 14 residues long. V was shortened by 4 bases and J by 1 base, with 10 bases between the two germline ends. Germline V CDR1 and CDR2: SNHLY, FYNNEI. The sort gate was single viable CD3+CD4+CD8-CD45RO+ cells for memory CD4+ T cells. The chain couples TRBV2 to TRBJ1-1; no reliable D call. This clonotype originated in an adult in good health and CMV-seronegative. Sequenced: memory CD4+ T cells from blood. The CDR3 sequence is CASSVGYGNTEAFF. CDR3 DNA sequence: TGTGCCAGCAGTGTGGGGTATGGGAACACTGAAGCTTTCTTT.